A single sample is the source of the 15 T cell receptor beta chains below, sequenced in a study of T cells in Graves' hyperthyroidism and ophthalmopathy. What was amplified from RNA transcripts were TCR beta CDR3 regions. The primer set for the first-round RT-PCR of the TCR CDR3 was HTBI. MiXCR, applied by TCRdb to the multiplex PCR reads, yields one record per CDR3 protein. The sample has under 350,000 distinct CDR3 sequences; over 15% are singletons. The specimen was blood. Receptor source: a woman in her 50s with Graves' hyperthyroidism.

This clonotype was counted many times. This sequence joins TRBV11-2 and TRBJ2-3; no clear D. V was trimmed by 5 bases and J by 0 bases, leaving 12 bases between them. Germline V lookup: CDR1 SGHAT, CDR2 FQNNGV. The CDR3 consists of 15 residues. The CDR3 DNA follows: TGTGCCAGCAGCCCGGCAGGATCTAGCACAGATACGCAGTATTTT. Translating gives CASSPAGSSTDTQYF.

The genes are TRBV18 and TRBJ2-1; TRBD2 aligns across 8 bases. This CDR3 region has 15 residues. The V gene's germline CDR1 is KGHSH and CDR2 LQKENI. V gave up 8 bases and J gave up 2 bases; unmatched junction bases: 8. Here the CDR3 DNA reads TGTGCCAGCCTCTGGGGAGCGGGGGCCTACAATGAGCAGTTCTTC. This translates into CASLWGAGAYNEQFF.

V and J are TRBV12-5 and TRBJ2-1; D gene unclear. Trimming left V 3 bases short and J 5 bases short, with 8 bases between. CDR3 length equals 13 residues. CDR1 and CDR2 from the germline V gene are LGHNT and FRNRAP. This CDR3 reads CASGLSLNNEQFF. CDR3 coding DNA: TGTGCTAGTGGTTTAAGCCTCAACAATGAGCAGTTCTTC.

This clonotype was counted at least ten times. This chain connects TRBV2 to TRBJ2-1; D might be TRBD2 (5 bases). V was clipped by 7 bases and J by 9 bases, with 16 bases between them. CDR1 and CDR2 (germline): SNHLY, FYNNEI. This CDR3 has 13 residues. CDR3 in amino acids: CASTHRVAGEQFF. The CDR3 region has the DNA TGTGCCAGCACCCATCGAGTTGCGGGTGAGCAGTTCTTC.

This clonotype was recorded at least ten times. The chain has TRBV7-8 and TRBJ2-1; a weak D match, TRBD2 (6 bases). V lost 5 bases and J 0 bases, leaving 14 bases between the germline ends. Germline V CDR1 and CDR2: SGHVS, FQNEAQ. The CDR3 covers 16 residues. The CDR3 DNA is TGTGCCAGCAGCCAAACCGGGGGAACCTCCTACAATGAGCAGTTCTTC. Translating gives CASSQTGGTSYNEQFF.

This clonotype has just a few counts. The J gene is TRBJ2-2, the V gene TRBV6-1; 10 nucleotides align to TRBD2. CDR3 size: 17 residues. In germline, CDR1 is MNHNS, CDR2 SASEGT. Losses at the gene ends were 6 bases for V and 7 bases for J; bases not matched to a gene: 14. CDR3 nucleotide sequence: TGTGCCAGCAGCTCACCCGAGCGGGGGGGCCTGAACGGGGAGCTGTTTTTT. As protein: CASSSPERGGLNGELFF.

This clonotype occurred many times. The chain employs TRBV12-3 or TRBV12-4 and TRBJ2-2; 7 bases are shared with TRBD1. After removal of 6 bases from V and 3 bases from J, the junction contained 7 bases not matched to a gene. The CDR3 runs to 15 residues. For the CDR3, the DNA is TGTGCCAGCAGCCAAGCAGGGGGACACACCGGGGAGCTGTTTTTT. Protein: CASSQAGGHTGELFF.

The chain couples TRBV5-4 to TRBJ1-2; 11 bases line up with TRBD1. CDR1 and CDR2 from the germline V gene are SGHNT and YYREEE (reference sequence). This CDR3 is 14 amino acids long. Trimming cost V 6 bases and J 3 bases; bases outside gene matches: 4. CDR3 in amino acids: CASTGQGADYGYTF. CDR3 nucleotides: TGTGCCAGCACCGGACAGGGGGCGGACTATGGCTACACCTTC.

This clonotype was seen a handful of times. The gene calls are TRBV14 and TRBJ2-5; D is perhaps TRBD1 (6 bases). V lost 7 bases and J 5 bases, leaving 14 bases between the germline ends. CDR3 size: 13 residues. CDR1 and CDR2 from the germline V gene are SGHDN and FVKESK. CDR3 amino acids: CASTETGRETQYF. CDR3 in DNA: TGTGCCAGCACCGAAACAGGGCGGGAGACCCAGTACTTC.

This clonotype was counted many times. The chain has TRBV3-1 and TRBJ2-1, with D unclear. V was cut by 0 bases and J by 8 bases, with 14 bases left in between. The germline CDR1 and CDR2 sequences are LGHDT and YNNKEL (reference sequence). This CDR3 has 15 amino acids. This chain's CDR3 is CASSQDLTRLYEQFF. Here the CDR3 DNA reads TGTGCCAGCAGCCAAGATCTCACACGGCTGTATGAGCAGTTCTTC.

The CDR3 nucleotides read TGTGCCAGCAGGCAGGGGGAGTTGAACACTGAAGCTTTCTTT. This encodes CASRQGELNTEAFF. The chain couples TRBV12-3 or TRBV12-4 to TRBJ1-1; 7 nucleotides align to TRBD1. CDR3 length equals 14 residues. The V and J ends lost 6 bases and 0 bases, in that order; junction bases with no gene match: 4.

The genes are TRBV5-4 and TRBJ2-2, with D tentatively TRBD1 or TRBD2 (6 bases each). Germline lookup yields CDR1 SGHNT and CDR2 YYREEE (reference sequence). The CDR3 contains 13 residues. The V and J ends lost 9 bases and 1 base respectively, with 10 bases between them. Written as DNA, the CDR3 is TGTGCCACCGGGGGACAGAACACCGGGGAGCTGTTTTTT. Its translation is CATGGQNTGELFF.

This clonotype was seen many times. The chain joins TRBV6-1 to TRBJ2-6; perhaps TRBD1 as D (6 bases). The CDR3 loop spans 17 amino acids. Germline assignment: CDR1 MNHNS and CDR2 SASEGT. Trimming removed 5 bases from V and 2 bases from J, with 16 bases in between. CDR3 protein: CASSPKQGFPGANVLTF. In DNA form, the CDR3 reads TGTGCCAGCAGTCCTAAACAGGGTTTCCCTGGGGCCAACGTCCTGACTTTC.

This clonotype has ten or more counts. This chain links TRBV13 with TRBJ2-1; D is uncertain. V lost 2 bases to trimming and J lost 6 bases, with 2 bases between them. Per germline, CDR1 PRHDT and CDR2 FYEKMQ (reference sequence). The length of the CDR3 is 11 residues. For the CDR3, the DNA is TGTGCCAGCAGCTTAAGCAATGAGCAGTTCTTC. This codes for CASSLSNEQFF.

The CDR3 is CASSGGQAQYFYEQYF. CDR3 DNA: TGTGCCAGCAGTGGCGGACAGGCCCAATATTTCTACGAGCAGTACTTC. The chain joins TRBV2 to TRBJ2-7, with TRBD1 identical over 7 bases. In germline, CDR1 is SNHLY, CDR2 FYNNEI. V was pared by 4 bases and J by 3 bases, with 12 bases of the junction left unmatched. The length of the CDR3 is 16 residues.